Here is one T cell receptor (beta chain) with its context. Its antigen is not identified. The source of the sample is a study of T cell repertoires in cytomegalovirus infection. The overall study: Selection of CMV epitopes for the study included recently identified HLA-C-restricted and well-studied HLA-B-restricted ones. It was the public TCR beta signatures that indicated both CMV infection and matching HLA type.

V lost 3 bases, J lost 4 bases, and 13 bases lay in between. The CDR3 covers 14 residues. The germline CDR1 and CDR2 sequences are MGHRA and YSYEKL. TCRdb ran MiXCR on the reads and lists one entry per CDR3 protein. The sample has tens of thousands of distinct CDR3 sequences; roughly 20% are singletons. Findings and limits, study-wide: In two of eight donors, the top clonotype was HLA-C-restricted CMV-specific.

The chain employs TRBV4-1 and TRBJ2-7; possible D gene TRBD2, 5 bases. This receptor was obtained from a human donor in good health (CMV status not recorded). Some clones in this sample may be carry-over from other donors' samples. The sequenced sample was CD8+ T cells from cultured PBMCs, obtained from culture after CMV antigen stimulation. DNA of the CDR3: TGCGCCAGCAGCCAGTCTGCGGGTGGTTACGAGCAGTACTTC. Residues: CASSQSAGGYEQYF.